The clone carrying this T cell receptor (beta chain) has a handful of counts. The treatment: preoperative locoregional IRX-2 cytokine immunotherapy. These data belong to a study of preoperative IRX-2 immunotherapy in early breast cancer. Data came from immunoSEQ multiplex PCR; TCRdb stores just in-frame clones and leaves some out. Of 30,000 to 45,000 clones detected, approximately 85% appear once; the ten largest clones hold around 1.5%. The V gene lost 2 bases and the J gene lost 6 bases, with 9 bases spanning the gap. There are 13 residues in the CDR3. The germline V gene encodes CDR1 MNHGY and CDR2 SAAAGT.

The receptor was isolated from a human donor with breast cancer. V gene TRBV6-8 combines with J gene TRBJ2-3; no definite D call. The sequenced sample was lymph node tissue, obtained after IRX-2 immunotherapy. CDR3 region: CASSYKDGDTQYF. The CDR3 bases are TGTGCCAGCAGTTACAAGGACGGGGATACGCAGTATTTT.